This T cell receptor beta chain comes out of a study of sequential checkpoint blockade in melanoma. The CDR3 is 15 residues long. V shed 4 bases, J shed 1 base, and the junction held 1 base outside the gene matches. Germline values: CDR1 SGHVS, CDR2 FNYEAQ. This clone has more than one count but fewer than ten. Repertoires were generated with immunoSEQ multiplex PCR, while TCRdb's copy carries only in-frame clones and drops some. This table has around 18,000 clones, roughly 70% appearing once. The treatment denotes: randomized to nivolumab then ipilimumab (arm A) or the reverse (arm B). Sorted cells were live CD3+CD8+, lacking CD19 and CD56, from PBMCs.

The starting material was CD8+ T cells sorted from blood (inferred from file names), obtained from a patient given nivolumab and ipilimumab in sequence. This TCR derives from a human donor with melanoma. The J gene is TRBJ2-7, the V gene TRBV7-6; 13 nucleotides match TRBD2. CDR3 in amino acids: CASSSLAGGSYEQYF. In DNA, the CDR3 is TGTGCCAGCAGCTCACTAGCGGGGGGGTCCTACGAGCAGTACTTC. The full variable domain, its missing parts supplied by reference TRBV7-6 and TRBJ2-7, is GAGVSQSPRYKVTKRGQDVALRCDPISGHVSLYWYRQALGQGPEFLTYFNYEAQQDKSGLPNDRFSAERPEGSISTLTIQRTEQRDSAMYRCASSSLAGGSYEQYFGPGTRLTVT.